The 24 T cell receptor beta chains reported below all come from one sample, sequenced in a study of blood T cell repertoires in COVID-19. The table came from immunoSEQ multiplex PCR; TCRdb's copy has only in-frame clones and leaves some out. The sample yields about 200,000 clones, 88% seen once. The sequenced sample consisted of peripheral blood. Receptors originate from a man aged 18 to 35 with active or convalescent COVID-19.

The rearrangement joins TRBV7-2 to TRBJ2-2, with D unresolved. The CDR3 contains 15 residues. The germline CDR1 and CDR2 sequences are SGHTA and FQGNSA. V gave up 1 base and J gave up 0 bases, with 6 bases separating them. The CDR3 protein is CASSLVAANTGELFF. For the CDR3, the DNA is TGTGCCAGCAGCTTAGTTGCGGCGAACACCGGGGAGCTGTTTTTT. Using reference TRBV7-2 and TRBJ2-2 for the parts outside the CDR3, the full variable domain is GAGVSQSPSNKVTEKGKDVELRCDPISGHTALYWYRQSLGQGLEFLIYFQGNSAPDKSGLPSDRFSAERTGGSVSTLTIQRTQQEDSAVYLCASSLVAANTGELFFGEGSRLTVL.

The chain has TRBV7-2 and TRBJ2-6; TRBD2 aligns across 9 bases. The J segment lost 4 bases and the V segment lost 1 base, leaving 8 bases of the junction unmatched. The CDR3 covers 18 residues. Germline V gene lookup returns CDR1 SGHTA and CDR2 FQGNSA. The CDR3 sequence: CASSLVTGLAGGANVLTF. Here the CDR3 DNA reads TGTGCCAGCAGCTTAGTTACAGGCCTAGCGGGGGGGGCCAACGTCCTGACTTTC.

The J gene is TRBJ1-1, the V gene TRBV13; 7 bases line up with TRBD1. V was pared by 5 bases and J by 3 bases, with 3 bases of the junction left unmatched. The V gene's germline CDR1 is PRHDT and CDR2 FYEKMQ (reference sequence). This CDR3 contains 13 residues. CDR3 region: CASSVQGDTEAFF. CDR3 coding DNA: TGTGCCAGCAGCGTCCAGGGGGACACTGAAGCTTTCTTT.

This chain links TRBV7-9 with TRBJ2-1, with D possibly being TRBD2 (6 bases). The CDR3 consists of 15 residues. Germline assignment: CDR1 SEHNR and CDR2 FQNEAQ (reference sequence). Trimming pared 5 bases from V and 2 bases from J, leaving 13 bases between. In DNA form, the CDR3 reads TGTGCCAGCAGCCTGGGGGGTTTCCCCTACAATGAGCAGTTCTTC. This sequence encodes CASSLGGFPYNEQFF. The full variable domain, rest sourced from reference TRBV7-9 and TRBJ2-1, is DTGVSQNPRHKITKRGQNVTFRCDPISEHNRLYWYRQTLGQGPEFLTYFQNEAQLEKSRLLSDRFSAERPKGSFSTLEIQRTEQGDSAMYLCASSLGGFPYNEQFFGPGTRLTVL.

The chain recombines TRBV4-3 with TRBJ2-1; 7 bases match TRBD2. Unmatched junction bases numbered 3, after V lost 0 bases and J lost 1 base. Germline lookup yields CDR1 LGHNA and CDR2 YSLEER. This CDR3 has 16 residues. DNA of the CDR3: TGCGCCAGCAGCCAAGATGGAGCGGGGTCCTACAATGAGCAGTTCTTC. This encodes CASSQDGAGSYNEQFF.

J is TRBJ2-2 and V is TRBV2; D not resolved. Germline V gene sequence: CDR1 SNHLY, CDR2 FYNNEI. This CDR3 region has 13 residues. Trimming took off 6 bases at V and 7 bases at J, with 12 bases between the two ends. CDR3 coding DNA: TGTGCCAGCAGCCCACCTCCCGGCGGGGAGCTGTTTTTT. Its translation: CASSPPPGGELFF.

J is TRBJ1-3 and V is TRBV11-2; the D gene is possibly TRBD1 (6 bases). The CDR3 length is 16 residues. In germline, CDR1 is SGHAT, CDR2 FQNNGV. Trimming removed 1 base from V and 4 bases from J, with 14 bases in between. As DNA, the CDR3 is TGTGCCAGCAGCTTAGCGCCCAGGGGTAAAGGAAACACCATATATTTT. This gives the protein CASSLAPRGKGNTIYF. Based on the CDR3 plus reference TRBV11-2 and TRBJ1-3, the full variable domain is EAGVAQSPRYKIIEKRQSVAFWCNPISGHATLYWYQQILGQGPKLLIQFQNNGVVDDSQLPKDRFSAERLKGVDSTLKIQPAKLEDSAVYLCASSLAPRGKGNTIYFGEGSWLTVV.

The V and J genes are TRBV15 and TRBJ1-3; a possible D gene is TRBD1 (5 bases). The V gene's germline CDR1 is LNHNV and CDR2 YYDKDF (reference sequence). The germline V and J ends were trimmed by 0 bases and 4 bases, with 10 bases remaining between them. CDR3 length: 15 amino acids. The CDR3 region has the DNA TGTGCCACCAGCAGAGATGGGGCCCAGGGAAACACCATATATTTT. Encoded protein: CATSRDGAQGNTIYF.

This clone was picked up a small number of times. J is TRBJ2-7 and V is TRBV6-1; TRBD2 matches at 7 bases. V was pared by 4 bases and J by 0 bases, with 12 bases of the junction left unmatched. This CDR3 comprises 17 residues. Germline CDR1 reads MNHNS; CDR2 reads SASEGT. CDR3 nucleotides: TGTGCCAGCAGTGGTACCCTAGCGGATGTCTACTCCTACGAGCAGTACTTC. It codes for CASSGTLADVYSYEQYF.

CDR3 nucleotide sequence: TGTGCCAGCAGCTCAGGACAGCGGACCGCGGACAATGAGCAGTTCTTC. Its translation: CASSSGQRTADNEQFF. This chain links TRBV5-4 with TRBJ2-1; TRBD1 might be the D (6 bases). Germline V gene lookup returns CDR1 SGHNT and CDR2 YYREEE (reference sequence). The CDR3 length is 16 residues. The V end lost 3 bases, the J end lost 5 bases, and 18 bases lay between the germline ends.

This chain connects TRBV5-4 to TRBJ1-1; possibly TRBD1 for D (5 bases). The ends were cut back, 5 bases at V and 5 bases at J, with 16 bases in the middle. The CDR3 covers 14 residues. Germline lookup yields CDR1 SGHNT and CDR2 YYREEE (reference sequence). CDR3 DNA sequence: TGTGCCAGCAGAATCGGGGGGATGAGGACTGAAGCTTTCTTT. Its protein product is CASRIGGMRTEAFF.

The CDR3 region is CASAPRGGLSYEQYF. The CDR3 DNA reads TGTGCCAGCGCCCCCCGGGGGGGCCTCTCCTACGAGCAGTACTTC. The rearrangement uses TRBV19 and TRBJ2-7; 8 bases are shared with TRBD2. V shed 9 bases and J 0 bases; nucleotides not matched to a gene: 10. CDR3 length: 15 residues. Germline V lookup: CDR1 LNHDA, CDR2 SQIVND (reference sequence).

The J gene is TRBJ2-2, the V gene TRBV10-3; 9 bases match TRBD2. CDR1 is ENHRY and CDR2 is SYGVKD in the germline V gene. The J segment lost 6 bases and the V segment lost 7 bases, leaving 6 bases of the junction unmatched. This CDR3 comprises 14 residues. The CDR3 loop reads CAITPGLASGELFF. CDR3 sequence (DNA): TGTGCCATCACTCCGGGACTAGCATCCGGGGAGCTGTTTTTT.

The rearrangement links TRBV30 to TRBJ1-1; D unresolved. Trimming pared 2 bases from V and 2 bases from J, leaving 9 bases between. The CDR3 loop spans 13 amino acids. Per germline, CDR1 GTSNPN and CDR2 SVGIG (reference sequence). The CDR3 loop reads CAWSRGSNTEAFF. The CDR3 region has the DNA TGTGCCTGGAGTCGTGGGAGTAACACTGAAGCTTTCTTT.

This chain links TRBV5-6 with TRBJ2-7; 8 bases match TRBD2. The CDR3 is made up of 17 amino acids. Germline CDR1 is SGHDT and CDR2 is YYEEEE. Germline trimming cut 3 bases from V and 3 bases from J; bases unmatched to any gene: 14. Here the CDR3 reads CASSSEVRSGRGYEQYF. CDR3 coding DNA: TGTGCCAGCAGCTCGGAGGTGAGGAGCGGGAGAGGCTACGAGCAGTACTTC. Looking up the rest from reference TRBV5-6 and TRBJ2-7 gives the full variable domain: DAGVTQSPTHLIKTRGQQVTLRCSPKSGHDTVSWYQQALGQGPQFIFQYYEEEERQRGNFPDRFSGHQFPNYSSELNVNALLLGDSALYLCASSSEVRSGRGYEQYFGPGTRLTVT.

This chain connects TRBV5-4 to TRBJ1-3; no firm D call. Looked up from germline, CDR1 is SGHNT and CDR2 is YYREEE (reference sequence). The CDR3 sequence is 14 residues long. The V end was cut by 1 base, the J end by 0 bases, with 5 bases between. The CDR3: CASSLTDSGNTIYF. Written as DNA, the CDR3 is TGTGCCAGCAGCTTGACAGACTCTGGAAACACCATATATTTT. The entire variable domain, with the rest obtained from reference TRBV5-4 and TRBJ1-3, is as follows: ETGVTQSPTHLIKTRGQQVTLRCSSQSGHNTVSWYQQALGQGPQFIFQYYREEENGRGNFPPRFSGLQFPNYSSELNVNALELDDSALYLCASSLTDSGNTIYFGEGSWLTVV.

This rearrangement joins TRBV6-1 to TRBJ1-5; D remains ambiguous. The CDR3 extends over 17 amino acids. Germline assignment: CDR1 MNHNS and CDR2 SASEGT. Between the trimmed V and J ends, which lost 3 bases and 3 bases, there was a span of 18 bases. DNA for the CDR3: TGTGCCAGCAGTGACCCACATTCGATCGTTTACAATCAGCCCCAGCATTTT. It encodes CASSDPHSIVYNQPQHF.

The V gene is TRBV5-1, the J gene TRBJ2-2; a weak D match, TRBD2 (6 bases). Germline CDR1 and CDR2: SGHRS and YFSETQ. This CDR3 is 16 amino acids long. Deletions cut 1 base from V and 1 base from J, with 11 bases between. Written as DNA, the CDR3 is TGCGCCAGCAGCTTGAATAGCGGATGGAACACCGGGGAGCTGTTTTTT. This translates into CASSLNSGWNTGELFF.

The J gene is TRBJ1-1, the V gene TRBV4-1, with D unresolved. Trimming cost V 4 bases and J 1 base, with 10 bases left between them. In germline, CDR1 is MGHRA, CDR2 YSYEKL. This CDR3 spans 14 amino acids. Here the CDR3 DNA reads TGCGCCAGCAGCCTACCCCGGGGGAACACTGAAGCTTTCTTT. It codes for CASSLPRGNTEAFF.

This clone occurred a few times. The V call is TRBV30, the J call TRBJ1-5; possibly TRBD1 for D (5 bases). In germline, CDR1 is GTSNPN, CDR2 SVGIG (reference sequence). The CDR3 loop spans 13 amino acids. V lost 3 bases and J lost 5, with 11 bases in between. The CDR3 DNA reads TGTGCCTGGAGGGGCAGGGAGGATCAGCCCCAGCATTTT. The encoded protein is CAWRGREDQPQHF.

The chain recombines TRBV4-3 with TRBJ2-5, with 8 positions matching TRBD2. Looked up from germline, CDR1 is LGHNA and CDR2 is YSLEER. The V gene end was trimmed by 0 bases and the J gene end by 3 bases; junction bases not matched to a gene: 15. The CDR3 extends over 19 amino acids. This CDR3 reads CASSQDHLRAGGLEETQYF. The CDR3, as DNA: TGCGCCAGCAGCCAAGATCATCTCAGGGCGGGAGGACTAGAAGAGACCCAGTACTTC.

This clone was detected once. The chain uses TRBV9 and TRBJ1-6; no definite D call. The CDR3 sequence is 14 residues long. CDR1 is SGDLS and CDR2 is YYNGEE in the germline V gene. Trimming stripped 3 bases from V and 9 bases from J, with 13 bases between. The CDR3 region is CASSGDGLVSPLHF. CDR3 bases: TGTGCCAGCAGCGGAGATGGACTTGTTTCACCCCTCCACTTT.

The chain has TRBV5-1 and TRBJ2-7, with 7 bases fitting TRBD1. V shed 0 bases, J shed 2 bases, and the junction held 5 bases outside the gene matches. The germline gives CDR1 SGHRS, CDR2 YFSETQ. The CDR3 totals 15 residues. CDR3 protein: CASSLEQGPPYEQYF. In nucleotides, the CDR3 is TGCGCCAGCAGCTTGGAACAGGGGCCCCCCTACGAGCAGTACTTC.

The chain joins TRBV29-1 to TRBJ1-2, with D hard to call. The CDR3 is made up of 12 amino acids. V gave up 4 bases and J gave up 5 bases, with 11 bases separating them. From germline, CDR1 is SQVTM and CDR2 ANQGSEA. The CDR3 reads CSVGGALYGYTF. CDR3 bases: TGCAGCGTTGGAGGAGCCTTGTATGGCTACACCTTC.